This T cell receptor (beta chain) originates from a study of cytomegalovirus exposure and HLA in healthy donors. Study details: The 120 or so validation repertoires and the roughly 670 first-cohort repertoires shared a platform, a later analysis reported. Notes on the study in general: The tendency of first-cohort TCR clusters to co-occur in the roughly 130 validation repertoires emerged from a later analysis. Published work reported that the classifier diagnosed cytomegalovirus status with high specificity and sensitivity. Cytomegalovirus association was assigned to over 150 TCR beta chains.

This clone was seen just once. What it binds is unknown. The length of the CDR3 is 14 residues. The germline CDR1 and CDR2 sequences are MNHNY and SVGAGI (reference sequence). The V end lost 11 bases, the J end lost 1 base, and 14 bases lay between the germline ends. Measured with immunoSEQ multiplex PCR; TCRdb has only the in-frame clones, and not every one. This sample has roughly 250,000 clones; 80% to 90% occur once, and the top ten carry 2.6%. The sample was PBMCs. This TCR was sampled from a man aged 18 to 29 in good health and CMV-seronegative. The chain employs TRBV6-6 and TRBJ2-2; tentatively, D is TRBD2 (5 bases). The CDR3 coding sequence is TGTGCCGGGTCAGCGGCAAGGAACACCGGGGAGCTGTTTTTT. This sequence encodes CAGSAARNTGELFF.